This T cell receptor beta chain appears in the sequencing data of a study of PD-1 blockade in classical Hodgkin lymphoma. General observations from the study: Baseline diversity was lower in partial responders and progressors than complete responders.

Per the germline V gene, CDR1 is WSHSY and CDR2 is SAAADI. CDR3 length: 11 amino acids. Notes on this clone: Its target is unknown.

Sequencing was performed with immunoSEQ multiplex PCR; in TCRdb, only in-frame clones are kept and a portion is missing. The sample yields 20,000 or so clones, approximately 90% seen once. Time point given: cycle 4 day 1 (C4D1), after six to seven weeks of nivolumab. Patients all relapsed after autologous stem cell transplantation, and there was variation in brentuximab vedotin exposure. The genes are TRBV10-2 and TRBJ2-5; D gene uncertain. The tail of the sequence fits TRBJ2-7 better, so the J call may be wrong. Material: peripheral blood mononuclear cells (PBMCs), obtained before the fourth cycle of nivolumab. The TCR sequence derives from a human donor with classical Hodgkin lymphoma. DNA of the CDR3: TGCGCCAGCAGTGATTTTTACGAGCAGTACTTC. It translates to CASSDFYEQYF.